A single sample is the source of the 18 T cell receptor beta chains below, sequenced in a study of T cell responses to AZD1222 COVID-19 vaccine. TCRdb's copy holds only in-frame clones and misses some; the assay was immunoSEQ multiplex PCR. The sample lists under 150,000 clones, approximately 85% occurring once. Here the sequenced sample was peripheral blood, taken 28 days after the second dose of the MenACWY control vaccine. These receptors were obtained from an adult who received the MenACWY meningococcal vaccine as a control.

This chain links TRBV28 with TRBJ2-6, with no clear D. The germline V gene has CDR1 MDHEN and CDR2 SYDVKM. The length of the CDR3 is 15 residues. Trimming removed 4 bases at V and 0 bases at J, with 7 bases between. For the CDR3, the DNA is TGTGCCAGCAGTTACGCAGGCTCTGGGGCCAACGTCCTGACTTTC. Residues: CASSYAGSGANVLTF. Using reference TRBV28 and TRBJ2-6 for the parts outside the CDR3, the full variable domain is DVKVTQSSRYLVKRTGEKVFLECVQDMDHENMFWYRQDPGLGLRLIYFSYDVKMKEKGDIPEGYSVSREKKERFSLILESASTNQTSMYLCASSYAGSGANVLTFGAGSRLTVL.

The CDR3 protein is CASTRGGIDSPLHF. In DNA, the CDR3 is TGTGCCAGCACTCGAGGGGGTATTGATTCACCCCTCCACTTT. The chain combines TRBV5-8 with TRBJ1-6, with TRBD1 as a possible D gene (6 bases). The V and J ends lost 6 bases and 8 bases respectively, with 15 bases between them. CDR1 and CDR2 (germline): SGHTS, YDEGEE. CDR3 size: 14 residues. The complete variable domain, with remaining parts taken from reference TRBV5-8 and TRBJ1-6, reads EAGVTQSPTHLIKTRGQQATLRCSPISGHTSVYWYQQALGLGLQFLLWYDEGEERNRGNFPPRFSGRQFPNYSSELNVNALELEDSALYLCASTRGGIDSPLHFGNGTRLTVT.

The chain uses TRBV28 and TRBJ1-6, with D unclear. From germline, CDR1 is MDHEN and CDR2 SYDVKM. This CDR3 spans 12 amino acids. V lost 6 bases, J lost 4 bases, and 4 bases lay in between. CDR3 nucleotide sequence: TGTGCCAGCAGCCGATATAATTCACCCCTCCACTTT. The encoded protein is CASSRYNSPLHF.

This clone was picked up one time. The chain employs TRBV7-9 and TRBJ1-5; no reliable D call. V shed 4 bases and J shed 4 bases, with 11 bases lying between them. The length of the CDR3 is 14 residues. The germline V gene encodes CDR1 SEHNR and CDR2 FQNEAQ (reference sequence). The CDR3 coding sequence is TGTGCCAGCAGCTACGGTGAGGTTAATCAGCCCCAGCATTTT. This encodes CASSYGEVNQPQHF.

The rearrangement links TRBV7-8 to TRBJ2-1; D might be TRBD2 (6 bases). CDR1 and CDR2 from the germline V gene are SGHVS and FQNEAQ. Trimming took 4 bases from V and 7 from J, leaving 11 bases between them. The CDR3 totals 13 residues. The CDR3 coding sequence is TGTGCCAGCAGCTCGGGACTTCCTAATGAGCAGTTCTTC. It specifies CASSSGLPNEQFF.

The V call is TRBV7-2, the J call TRBJ2-3, with D uncertain. CDR1 SGHTA and CDR2 FQGNSA come from the germline V gene. This CDR3 region has 15 residues. V lost 1 base and J lost 2, with 10 bases in between. In nucleotides, the CDR3 is TGTGCCAGCAGCTTAGTTTCACAGACCACAGATACGCAGTATTTT. Protein product: CASSLVSQTTDTQYF.

This clone has just a few counts. The rearrangement uses TRBV23-1 and TRBJ2-7; TRBD1 is a possible D gene (6 bases). TRBV23-1 counts as an open reading frame of uncertain function. The V gene lost 4 bases and the J gene lost 2 bases, with 15 bases spanning the gap. The CDR3 runs to 15 residues. As DNA, the CDR3 is TGCGCCAGCAGTCCGGGCAGGGGATTCCCCTACGAGCAGTACGTC. It encodes CASSPGRGFPYEQYV.

V and J are TRBV5-4 and TRBJ1-1; no firm D call. The germline V gene encodes CDR1 SGHNT and CDR2 YYREEE (reference sequence). CDR3 length: 14 residues. V dropped 4 bases and J dropped 5 bases, with 15 bases sitting between them. The CDR3, as DNA: TGTGCCAGCAGCACGGAACGGGGAGGTACTGAAGCTTTCTTT. This codes for CASSTERGGTEAFF.

The gene calls are TRBV21-1 and TRBJ2-7; the table's TRBD2 call for D was not verified on the DNA. TRBV21-1 is a pseudogene. The length of the CDR3 is 19 residues. This CDR3 reads CASSKVGAGGSILAYEQYF. The CDR3, as DNA: TGTGCCAGCAGCAAAGTCGGGGCCGGCGGGAGTATTTTAGCCTACGAGCAGTACTTC.

The V and J genes are TRBV7-9 and TRBJ1-2; 9 nucleotides line up with TRBD1. The germline CDR1 and CDR2 sequences are SEHNR and FQNEAQ (reference sequence). CDR3 size: 14 residues. J lost 6 bases, V lost 5 bases, and 7 bases had no gene match. CDR3 DNA sequence: TGTGCCAGCAGCCCCGGGACAGGGATTCATGGCTACACCTTC. This gives the protein CASSPGTGIHGYTF.

The rearrangement uses TRBV19 and TRBJ2-3; 8 bases are a match to TRBD2. V lost 4 bases to trimming and J lost 5 bases; unmatched junction nucleotides: 5. CDR1 and CDR2 (germline): LNHDA, SQIVND (reference sequence). The CDR3 is 14 residues long. The CDR3 sequence: CASSRLATLDTQYF. The DNA of the CDR3 is TGTGCCAGTAGTAGACTAGCGACATTAGATACGCAGTATTTT.

The V gene is TRBV6-2 or TRBV6-3, the J gene TRBJ1-2; D perhaps matches TRBD1 (6 bases). The CDR3 is made up of 13 amino acids. The V and J ends lost 0 bases and 8 bases respectively, with 10 bases between them. Germline CDR1 reads MNHEY; CDR2 reads SVGEGT. The CDR3 DNA reads as TGTGCCAGCAGTTACTCTACAGGGAACGGCTACACCTTC. Its protein product is CASSYSTGNGYTF.

This chain uses TRBV9 with TRBJ2-2, with a tentative D call TRBD2 (6 bases). The V gene's germline CDR1 is SGDLS and CDR2 YYNGEE. Trimming removed 2 bases from V and 1 base from J, with 9 bases in between. The CDR3 runs to 15 residues. The DNA of the CDR3 is TGTGCCAGCAGCGTTGGCGGGGTGAACACCGGGGAGCTGTTTTTT. This encodes CASSVGGVNTGELFF. Filled out from reference TRBV9 and TRBJ2-2, the complete variable domain reads DSGVTQTPKHLITATGQRVTLRCSPRSGDLSVYWYQQSLDQGLQFLIQYYNGEERAKGNILERFSAQQFPDLHSELNLSSLELGDSALYFCASSVGGVNTGELFFGEGSRLTVL.

This clone was picked up one time. This chain links TRBV9 with TRBJ1-1; the D gene is possibly TRBD1 (6 bases). The germline gives CDR1 SGDLS, CDR2 YYNGEE. The CDR3 is 14 residues long. The V end was cut by 3 bases, the J end by 1 base, with 10 bases between. The CDR3 sequence: CASSAGGRNTEAFF. For the CDR3, the DNA is TGTGCCAGCAGCGCCGGGGGCCGGAACACTGAAGCTTTCTTT.

The chain is built from TRBV6-2 or TRBV6-3 and TRBJ2-5; the match to TRBD2 covers 7 bases. Germline trimming cut 0 bases from V and 1 base from J; bases unmatched to any gene: 14. Germline V gives CDR1 MNHEY, CDR2 SVGEGT. This CDR3 has 19 amino acids. Here the CDR3 reads CASSYSGTISVPLQETQYF. Here the CDR3 DNA reads TGTGCCAGCAGTTACTCAGGGACTATATCGGTACCTCTCCAAGAGACCCAGTACTTC.

The J gene is TRBJ1-4, the V gene TRBV18; 10 positions match TRBD1. J gave up 4 bases and V 3 bases, and 8 bases lay outside the gene matches. The CDR3 extends over 17 amino acids. Per germline, CDR1 KGHSH and CDR2 LQKENI. The CDR3 bases are TGTGCCAGCTCACCGCGACAGGGGGCTGCGGGTAATGAAAAACTGTTTTTT. Translating gives CASSPRQGAAGNEKLFF.

The chain employs TRBV6-1 and TRBJ2-1, with a possible D match to TRBD2 (5 bases). V gave up 2 bases and J gave up 9 bases, with 8 bases separating them. Germline CDR1 is MNHNS and CDR2 is SASEGT. This CDR3 has 12 residues. The CDR3 region has the DNA TGTGCCAGCAGTGAACTGAGGGCTGAGCAGTTCTTC. Translating gives CASSELRAEQFF.

The chain is built from TRBV2 and TRBJ2-2, with 12 bases aligning to TRBD2. The V segment lost 5 bases and the J segment 6 bases; nucleotides outside the gene matches: 10. Germline V gives CDR1 SNHLY, CDR2 FYNNEI. The CDR3 loop spans 17 amino acids. In DNA, the CDR3 is TGTGCCAGCAGTAGACTAGCGGGGGAGTCGAGGGCCGGGGAGCTGTTTTTT. Residues: CASSRLAGESRAGELFF.